This record concerns one T cell receptor beta chain sequence. Its target is unknown. These data are taken from a study of cytomegalovirus exposure and HLA in healthy donors. Study-level points and caveats: The classifier was said to identify cytomegalovirus status with high specificity and sensitivity. Fewer N-insertions than the approximately 700-donor mean were reportedly shown by an Asian-associated ancestry cluster in a later analysis. TCR beta chain V- and J-gene trimming was linked, in a later analysis, to a missense variant in DCLRE1C.

Trimming cost V 5 bases and J 7 bases; bases outside gene matches: 5. This CDR3 contains 13 residues. Germline assignment: CDR1 SGDLS and CDR2 YYNGEE. Use of 60 Vbeta and 13 Jbeta primers characterized the PCR. Here immunoSEQ multiplex PCR was the method, and the copy in TCRdb shows in-frame clones only, minus some. This sample yields around 130,000 clones, of which approximately 86% are seen a single time; around 0.51% belongs to the top ten. Source material: PBMCs. The receptor's source is a woman aged 40 to 50 in good health and CMV-seronegative. The V and J genes are TRBV9 and TRBJ2-2, with TRBD1 matching 7 bases. The CDR3 DNA sequence: TGTGCCAGCAGAGATAACAGGGGCGGGGAGCTGTTTTTT. Its protein product is CASRDNRGGELFF.